A selection of T cell receptor beta chains follows, all from one sample in a study of T cells in Graves' hyperthyroidism and ophthalmopathy. TCRdb re-called the multiplex PCR reads with MiXCR, one entry per CDR3 protein. The profile shows 600,000 to 850,000 distinct CDR3 sequences, about 19% of them singletons. Sequenced sample: blood. These receptor sequences come from a woman aged 45 to 65 with Graves' hyperthyroidism that later progressed to Graves' ophthalmopathy. The CDR3 runs from the conserved cysteine through the conserved F or W. D genes are given only for firm matches. Not every row has a clone size; where given, it reads once, few, many or a size class.

>TRBV18|-|-|TRBJ2-5
CASSPRTGSQETQYF
TGTGCCAGCTCACCCAGGACCGGGAGTCAAGAGACCCAGTACTTC
>TRBV6-1|TRBD1|-|TRBJ2-1
CASILGQGPYNEQFF
TGTGCCAGCATCCTGGGACAGGGCCCCTACAATGAGCAGTTCTTC
>TRBV27|-|-|TRBJ1-6
CASSKLSYNSPLHF
TGTGCCAGCAGTAAACTCTCCTATAATTCACCCCTCCACTTT
>TRBV3-1|TRBD2|many|TRBJ2-7
CASSFTGTTYEQYF
TGTGCCAGCTCTTTTACCGGGACTACCTACGAGCAGTACTTC
>TRBV12-3/TRBV12-4|TRBD1|many|TRBJ2-5
CASSITGTASMSSQYF
TGTGCCAGCAGTATTACCGGGACAGCCTCCATGTCGTCCCAGTACTTC
>TRBV29-1|TRBD1|few|TRBJ2-1
CSVEDRQGGEQFF
TGCAGCGTTGAAGATCGACAGGGGGGTGAGCAGTTCTTC
>TRBV3-1|TRBD2|many|TRBJ2-2
CASSQVTGGMSGELFF
TGTGCCAGCAGCCAAGTGACGGGGGGGATGTCCGGGGAGCTGTTTTTT
>TRBV7-2|-|few|TRBJ2-7
CASSISRQLAYEQYF
TGTGCCAGCAGCATTTCCCGACAGCTAGCCTACGAGCAGTACTTC
>TRBV15|-|many|TRBJ1-2
CATSRDRRRQGNYGYTF
TGTGCCACCAGCAGAGATAGAAGGCGGCAGGGAAACTATGGCTACACCTTC
>TRBV20-1|-|once|TRBJ2-2
CSAASPRTPGELFF
TGCAGTGCCGCCTCACCCCGCACCCCCGGGGAGCTGTTTTTT
>TRBV7-6|-|-|TRBJ2-2
CASTSQGSGTGELFF
TGTGCCAGCACCTCACAGGGTAGCGGCACCGGGGAGCTGTTTTTT
>TRBV19|-|few|TRBJ1-2
CASRTRYGYTF
TGTGCCAGTAGAACACGGTATGGCTACACCTTC
>TRBV7-2|-|many|TRBJ2-5
CASSDGQLQETQYF
TGTGCCAGCAGCGATGGACAGCTCCAAGAGACCCAGTACTTC
>TRBV20-1|TRBD2|-|TRBJ2-3
CSAKAGGGTDTQYF
TGCAGTGCTAAAGCCGGGGGAGGGACAGATACGCAGTATTTT
>TRBV12-3/TRBV12-4|TRBD2|-|TRBJ2-5
CASSLVMGASGETQYF
TGTGCCAGCAGTTTAGTGATGGGTGCTAGCGGGGAGACCCAGTACTTC
>TRBV2|-|few|TRBJ1-1
CASGGGRRTEAFF
TGTGCCAGCGGGGGGGGTCGTAGGACTGAAGCTTTCTTT
>TRBV12-3/TRBV12-4|TRBD1|many|TRBJ1-1
CASSPQGPYTEAFF
TGTGCCAGCAGTCCACAGGGGCCGTACACTGAAGCTTTCTTT
>TRBV12-3/TRBV12-4|TRBD1|many|TRBJ1-2
CASSRGQGGYGYTF
TGTGCCAGCAGCCGCGGACAGGGAGGCTATGGCTACACCTTC
>TRBV3-1|TRBD1|many|TRBJ1-4
CASSEGQGGEKLFF
TGTGCCAGCAGCGAGGGACAGGGAGGTGAAAAACTGTTTTTT
>TRBV19|TRBD2|few|TRBJ2-2
CASSKSSGANTGELFF
TGTGCCAGTAGTAAGAGTAGCGGGGCGAACACCGGGGAGCTGTTTTTT
>TRBV3-1|TRBD1|many|TRBJ2-3
CASSPRDRATDTQYF
TGTGCCAGCAGCCCCCGGGACAGGGCCACAGATACGCAGTATTTT
>TRBV3-1|-|few|TRBJ2-2
CASSQDPGVTGELFF
TGTGCCAGCAGCCAAGATCCAGGGGTCACCGGGGAGCTGTTTTTT
>TRBV9|-|-|TRBJ2-5
CASSVDPRQETQYF
TGTGCCAGCAGCGTAGACCCTAGACAAGAGACCCAGTACTTC
>TRBV3-1|-|few|TRBJ2-5
CANSQGEHAQTQYF
TGTGCCAACAGCCAAGGGGAACACGCCCAGACCCAGTACTTC
>TRBV20-1|-|many|TRBJ1-1
CSAKFGQGGTEAFF
TGCAGTGCTAAGTTCGGCCAGGGTGGCACTGAAGCTTTCTTT
>TRBV3-1|-|many|TRBJ1-1
CASSQDTVMNTEAFF
TGTGCCAGCAGCCAAGACACGGTTATGAACACTGAAGCTTTCTTT
>TRBV7-3|TRBD2|many|TRBJ2-1
CASSDQRGDPNEQFF
TGTGCCAGCAGCGACCAGCGGGGGGACCCCAATGAGCAGTTCTTC
>TRBV7-8|TRBD1|-|TRBJ2-2
CASSLPGQANTGELFF
TGTGCCAGCAGCTTACCAGGACAGGCGAACACCGGGGAGCTGTTTTTT
>TRBV5-1|-|few|TRBJ1-2
CASSPLVQDYGYTF
TGCGCCAGCAGCCCGCTGGTTCAGGACTATGGCTACACCTTC
>TRBV11-3|TRBD2|many|TRBJ2-3
CASSPGTSPFQDTQYF
TGTGCCAGCAGCCCCGGGACTAGCCCTTTCCAAGATACGCAGTATTTT
>TRBV14|-|few|TRBJ1-2
CASSQVTKFGYTF
TGTGCCAGCAGCCAAGTGACTAAGTTTGGCTACACCTTC
>TRBV7-9|-|-|TRBJ1-1
CASSLGIKMNTEAFF
TGTGCCAGCAGCTTAGGAATAAAAATGAACACTGAAGCTTTCTTT
>TRBV6-5|TRBD1|-|TRBJ2-1
CASSYSGQGARDEQFF
TGTGCCAGCAGTTACTCGGGACAGGGGGCGAGGGATGAGCAGTTCTTC